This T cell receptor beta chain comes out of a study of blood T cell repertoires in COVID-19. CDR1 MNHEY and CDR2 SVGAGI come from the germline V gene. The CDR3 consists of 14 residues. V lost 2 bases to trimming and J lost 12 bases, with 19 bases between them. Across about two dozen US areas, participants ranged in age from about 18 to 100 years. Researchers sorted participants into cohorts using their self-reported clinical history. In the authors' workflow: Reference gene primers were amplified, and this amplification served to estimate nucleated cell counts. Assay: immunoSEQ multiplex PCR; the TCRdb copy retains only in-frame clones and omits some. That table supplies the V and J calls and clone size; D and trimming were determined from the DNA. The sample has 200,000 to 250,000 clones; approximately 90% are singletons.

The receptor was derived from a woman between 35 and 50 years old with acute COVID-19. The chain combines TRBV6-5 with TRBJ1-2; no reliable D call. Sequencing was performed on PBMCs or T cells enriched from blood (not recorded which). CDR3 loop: CASSYGSGQAVNTF. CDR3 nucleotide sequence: TGTGCCAGCAGTTACGGAAGTGGGCAGGCCGTGAACACCTTC.